A selection of T cell receptor beta chains follows, all from one sample in a study of response to subunit inactivated influenza vaccine. MiXCR was run by TCRdb on the RT-PCR reads, yielding one entry per CDR3 protein. The sample carries hundreds of thousands of distinct CDR3 sequences, about 15% recorded once. The sequenced sample was PBMCs from blood, obtained 11 to 12 days after vaccination. These receptors were obtained from a man aged 50 to 59 who received an inactivated influenza vaccine. The conserved cysteine and the conserved F or W are not part of the CDR3 here. The order of the fields is J gene, V gene, CDR3 length, CDR3 protein.

>TRBJ2-6|TRBV27|14
ASSFRGAQGANVLT
>TRBJ2-5|TRBV4-2|11
ASSQAGLKTQY
>TRBJ2-3|TRBV6-5|14
ASSYSSGWIGDTQY
>TRBJ1-1|TRBV18|14
ASSPWVTGANTEAF
>TRBJ2-1|TRBV7-9|13
ASSLEEGTGHEQF
>TRBJ1-5|TRBV28|11
ASSSQLTQPQH
>TRBJ2-7|TRBV7-2|12
ASSPILNSYEQY
>TRBJ1-2|TRBV10-3|10
AAGQGSYGYT
>TRBJ2-7|TRBV20-1|13
SARETGTGSYEQY
>TRBJ2-7|TRBV7-9|10
ASSNTPDEQY
>TRBJ2-2|TRBV7-3|11
ASRTVSSGELF
>TRBJ2-1|TRBV20-1|15
SATGTSGIRSYNEQF
>TRBJ2-7|TRBV6-2/TRBV6-3|11
ASSYSMGYEQY
>TRBJ2-7|TRBV5-1|12
ASSWRGSAYEQY
>TRBJ1-1|TRBV7-9|12
ASTQAAGGTEAF
>TRBJ2-7|TRBV30|12
AVSPGQGFHEQY
>TRBJ1-1|TRBV5-1|12
ASSPQGTDTEAF
>TRBJ2-3|TRBV9|13
ASSASGRFTDTQY
>TRBJ2-2|TRBV6-5|12
ASSSVSNTGELF
>TRBJ1-1|TRBV18|11
ASSPGLNTEAF
>TRBJ2-7|TRBV28|11
ASIGGSSYEQY
>TRBJ2-1|TRBV24-1|13
ATSDQDRSYNEQF
>TRBJ1-2|TRBV20-1|11
SASRTGRDGYT
>TRBJ2-7|TRBV12-3/TRBV12-4|11
ASSPRQYYEQY
>TRBJ2-1|TRBV4-2|12
ASSQGDRGNEQF
>TRBJ1-6|TRBV5-1|15
ASSSGVSDPAFSPLH
>TRBJ2-1|TRBV7-2|14
ASSYGSGRGPNEQF
>TRBJ2-3|TRBV20-1|12
SAPRLADTDTQY
>TRBJ2-1|TRBV6-2/TRBV6-3|15
ASSPSLGRRSYNEQF
>TRBJ2-5|TRBV7-9|9
ASTEGETQY
>TRBJ1-5|TRBV5-1|13
ASSLTGDPNQPQH
>TRBJ1-1|TRBV5-8|11
ASNDRGHTEAF
>TRBJ2-7|TRBV15|13
ATSRKPGHPYEQY
>TRBJ2-2|TRBV7-2|12
ASSQSTSGGELF
>TRBJ2-7|TRBV7-9|11
ASSPTSFYEQY
>TRBJ1-1|TRBV7-8|14
ASSLYRDSKNTEAF
>TRBJ2-7|TRBV10-2|16
ASSEERRLRLKNYEQY
>TRBJ2-3|TRBV6-2/TRBV6-3|13
ASSYGLQGTDTQY
>TRBJ1-2|TRBV5-1|14
ASSELPGQKGDGYT
>TRBJ2-7|TRBV7-9|12
ASTGSGSIDEQY
>TRBJ1-5|TRBV6-2/TRBV6-3|12
ASRLGWEGQPQH
>TRBJ2-1|TRBV24-1|14
ATSDPGRRGYNEQF
>TRBJ2-7|TRBV6-2/TRBV6-3|9
ASSTLYEQY